The source of this T cell receptor beta chain is a study of cytomegalovirus exposure and HLA in healthy donors. Amplification used 60 Vbeta primers and 13 Jbeta primers. Profiling relied on immunoSEQ multiplex PCR, and the TCRdb table lists in-frame clones only, not all of them. The data show 100,000 to 150,000 clones, approximately 80% seen once. The germline gives CDR1 PRHDT, CDR2 FYEKMQ (reference sequence). This CDR3 has 14 amino acids. This TCR was recovered from a man aged 35 to 55 in good health and CMV-seronegative. The rearrangement uses TRBV13 and TRBJ2-5; 8 positions agree with TRBD2. The DNA matches TRBJ2-7 better at its end, which makes the J call doubtful. Material: PBMCs. The CDR3 bases are TGTGCCAGCAGGTCGAGCGGGACTAGCTACGAGCAGTACTTC. It codes for CASRSSGTSYEQYF.